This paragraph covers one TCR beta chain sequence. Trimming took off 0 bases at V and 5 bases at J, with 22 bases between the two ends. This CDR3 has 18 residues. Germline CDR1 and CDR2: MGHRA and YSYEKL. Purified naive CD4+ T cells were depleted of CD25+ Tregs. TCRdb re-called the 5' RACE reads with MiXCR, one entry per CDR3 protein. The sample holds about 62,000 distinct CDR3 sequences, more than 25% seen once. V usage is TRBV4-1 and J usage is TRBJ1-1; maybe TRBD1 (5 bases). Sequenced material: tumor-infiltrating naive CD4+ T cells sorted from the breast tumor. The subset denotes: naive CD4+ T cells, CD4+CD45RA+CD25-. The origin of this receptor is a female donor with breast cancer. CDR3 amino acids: CASSQDGSAAQGGTEAFF. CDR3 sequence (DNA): TGCGCCAGCAGCCAAGATGGGTCGGCAGCCCAGGGTGGGACTGAAGCTTTCTTT.